What follows are 27 T cell receptor beta chains derived from one specimen sequenced in a study of post-analysis software for immune sequencing data (dated by TCRdb to between 2014 and 2017). Findings and caveats that apply to the study as a whole: Significantly higher frequencies in patients than in controls were found for about five TRBV segments, including TRBV5-6, TRBV5-1 and TRBV20-1.

The receptor library was made with PCR. The sequencer listed for this sample is Illumina HiSeq 2500. To reduce PCR and sequencing biases, unique molecular identifiers were incorporated into the TCR beta cDNA libraries. TCRdb reanalyzed the raw reads on its own, using fastp at Q25 for trimming and MiXCR for clone calling, and kept in-frame beta chains. Each CDR3 protein appears once, grouped with its most common genes and DNA. The sample profile shows about 800,000 distinct CDR3 sequences; roughly 30% of them were found once. Around 0.56% of the sample goes to the ten largest clones. These receptors have no identified antigens. The sample taken for sequencing was blood. The source of these receptors is a girl aged 5-17 years with multiple sclerosis.

To note about this clonotype: A clone one base away is much larger, so this may be a read error. The gene calls are TRBV29-1 and TRBJ1-2; possibly TRBD1 for D (5 bases). The CDR3 runs to 14 residues. CDR1 is SQVTM, CDR2 ANQGSEA, per germline. The CDR3 loop reads CSVEGRGRNYGHTF. CDR3 sequence (DNA): TGCAGCGTTGAAGGGAGGGGCAGGAACTATGGCCACACCTTC. Variable domain in full (rest from reference TRBV29-1 and TRBJ1-2): SAVISQKPSRDICQRGTSLTIQCQVDSQVTMMFWYRQQPGQSLTLIATANQGSEATYESGFVIDKFPISRPNLTFSTLTVSNMSPEDSSIYLCSVEGRGRNYGHTFGSGTRLTVV.

This clonotype was observed a few times. The chain employs TRBV5-8 and TRBJ1-6, with 8 bases matching TRBD1. Germline values: CDR1 SGHTS, CDR2 YDEGEE. CDR3 length equals 15 residues. J was trimmed by 9 bases and V by 0 bases; bases with no gene match: 5. The CDR3 DNA sequence: TGTGCCAGCAGCTTGGAGGACAGGGAACGTTCACCCCTCCACTTT. This gives the protein CASSLEDRERSPLHF.

This clonotype came up a few times. This chain links TRBV6-6 with TRBJ2-3, with TRBD2 identical over 8 bases. The CDR3 sequence is 15 residues long. With V trimmed by 5 bases and J by 5 bases, 9 bases remained unmatched. Germline lookup yields CDR1 MNHNY and CDR2 SVGAGI (reference sequence). The CDR3 region is CASSVGGGIGDTQYF. The DNA for the CDR3 is TGTGCCAGCAGTGTCGGCGGGGGGATCGGAGATACGCAGTATTTT.

V and J are TRBV11-2 and TRBJ2-5; 8 bases align to TRBD2. The CDR3 runs to 16 residues. Looked up from germline, CDR1 is SGHAT and CDR2 is FQNNGV. J lost 4 bases, V lost 5 bases, and 12 bases had no gene match. The chain's CDR3 is CASSNRPGRGRETQYF. CDR3 DNA: TGTGCCAGCAGCAATCGGCCCGGGAGGGGGAGAGAGACCCAGTACTTC.

This chain connects TRBV20-1 to TRBJ2-3; 9 nucleotides align to TRBD1. Germline-derived CDR1 and CDR2 are DFQATT and SNEGSKA (reference sequence). The CDR3 totals 16 residues. V shed 4 bases, J shed 5 bases, and the junction held 13 bases outside the gene matches. This CDR3 is CSATPAGRGQGDTQYF. DNA for the CDR3: TGCAGTGCTACCCCCGCGGGGCGGGGACAGGGAGATACGCAGTATTTT.

This clonotype was counted a few times. The rearrangement uses TRBV5-5 and TRBJ2-7; D gene ambiguous. Trimming removed 0 bases at V and 4 bases at J, with 8 bases between. This CDR3 is 13 amino acids long. In germline, CDR1 is SGHKS, CDR2 YYEKEE (reference sequence). CDR3 sequence reads: CASSLVSEYEQYF. The CDR3 nucleotides are TGTGCCAGCAGCTTGGTCAGCGAATACGAGCAGTACTTC.

The sample holds a few counts of this clonotype. The V call is TRBV5-1, the J call TRBJ2-1; D is perhaps TRBD1 (5 bases). The CDR3 has 11 residues. Germline loops: CDR1 SGHRS, CDR2 YFSETQ. Trimming stripped 2 bases from V and 13 bases from J, with 10 bases between. This CDR3 is CASSFLQDQFF. The CDR3 DNA follows: TGCGCCAGCAGCTTTTTACAGGACCAGTTCTTC. The full variable domain, with the rest looked up from reference TRBV5-1 and TRBJ2-1, is KAGVTQTPRYLIKTRGQQVTLSCSPISGHRSVSWYQQTPGQGLQFLFEYFSETQRNKGNFPGRFSGRQFSNSRSEMNVSTLELGDSALYLCASSFLQDQFFGPGTRLTVL.

The chain employs TRBV4-3 and TRBJ2-7; the D is unclear. Per germline, CDR1 LGHNA and CDR2 YSLEER. Trimming shortened V by 3 bases and J by 1 base, and 7 bases separated the two germline ends. This CDR3 contains 13 residues. The CDR3, as DNA: TGCGCCAGCAGCCATGTCGGGTCCTACGAGCAGTACTTC. It translates to CASSHVGSYEQYF.

This clonotype has at least ten counts. The chain is built from TRBV9 and TRBJ2-7; possible D gene TRBD2, 5 bases. The CDR3 contains 15 residues. Deletions cut 0 bases from V and 0 bases from J, with 10 bases between. Germline CDR1 and CDR2: SGDLS and YYNGEE. The CDR3 is CASSVGAGSSYEQYF. The CDR3 region has the DNA TGTGCCAGCAGCGTAGGGGCGGGTAGCTCCTACGAGCAGTACTTC.

There are a few counts of this clonotype. The V gene is TRBV15, the J gene TRBJ1-2, with 7 bases aligning to TRBD1. This CDR3 has 15 amino acids. V lost 5 bases, J lost 4 bases, and 10 bases stayed unmatched. Germline CDR1 and CDR2: LNHNV and YYDKDF (reference sequence). The CDR3 sequence is CATSQGGPSPYGYTF. The CDR3 nucleotides are TGTGCCACCAGCCAGGGGGGTCCCTCCCCCTATGGCTACACCTTC.

The chain combines TRBV12-3 or TRBV12-4 with TRBJ2-5; 14 bases map to TRBD2. V lost 6 bases, J lost 5 bases, and 11 bases stayed unmatched. The CDR3 extends over 17 amino acids. The CDR3 DNA reads TGTGCCAGCAGCCAGGGGACTAGCGGGAGCTTTTGGGAGACCCAGTACTTC. This codes for CASSQGTSGSFWETQYF.

The genes are TRBV7-9 and TRBJ2-1; D is uncertain. CDR3 length equals 12 residues. Trimming pared 5 bases from V and 8 bases from J, leaving 10 bases between. The V gene's germline CDR1 is SEHNR and CDR2 FQNEAQ (reference sequence). The CDR3 bases are TGTGCCAGCAGCCCCCAAGGCCATGAGCAGTTCTTC. Its protein product is CASSPQGHEQFF.

Remarks on this clonotype: The CDR3 does not end in the conserved phenylalanine or tryptophan, so this is likely a read error. This chain connects TRBV20-1 to TRBJ2-3; no reliable D call. The CDR3 spans 11 residues. The germline V gene has CDR1 DFQATT and CDR2 SNEGSKA (reference sequence). The V end lost 4 bases, the J end lost 5 bases, and 7 bases lay between the germline ends. This chain's CDR3 is CSAKWLDTQYL. The DNA for the CDR3 is TGCAGTGCTAAATGGTTAGATACGCAGTATTTG.

This clonotype was counted a few times. V is TRBV7-2 and J is TRBJ2-7; TRBD2 is a possible D gene (6 bases). V was cut by 1 base and J by 5 bases, with 18 bases left in between. This CDR3 comprises 16 residues. Per germline, CDR1 SGHTA and CDR2 FQGNSA. DNA of the CDR3: TGTGCCAGCAGCTTAGTCGGGAGCCGAAGTAGGAACGAGCAGTACTTC. This encodes CASSLVGSRSRNEQYF.

V and J are TRBV6-5 and TRBJ2-7; D tentatively fits TRBD1 or TRBD2 (6 bases each). CDR3 length: 15 residues. Deletions cut 4 bases from V and 1 base from J, with 14 bases between. The germline V gene has CDR1 MNHEY and CDR2 SVGAGI. This CDR3 reads CASSFRGLVSYEQYF. CDR3 in DNA: TGTGCCAGCAGTTTCCGGGGGCTCGTGTCCTACGAGCAGTACTTC.

This clonotype showed up just a few times. The CDR3 is CASSLVDRVSEKLFF. The CDR3 DNA reads TGTGCCAGCAGTTTAGTGGACAGGGTTAGTGAAAAACTGTTTTTT. This chain joins TRBV12-3 or TRBV12-4 and TRBJ1-4; the match to TRBD1 covers 8 bases. V dropped 1 base and J dropped 7; count of bases not matched to a gene: 5. This CDR3 comprises 15 residues.

The rearrangement joins TRBV28 to TRBJ2-5; TRBD1 is a possible D gene (6 bases). Looked up from germline, CDR1 is MDHEN and CDR2 is SYDVKM. This CDR3 region has 15 residues. With 4 bases removed from V and 0 bases from J, the gap between germline ends came to 12 bases. The chain's CDR3 is CASSSQGLHQETQYF. DNA of the CDR3: TGTGCCAGCAGTTCACAGGGCTTACACCAAGAGACCCAGTACTTC.

The chain is built from TRBV6-1 and TRBJ2-7; weak D call: TRBD1 (6 bases). Germline V gene sequence: CDR1 MNHNS, CDR2 SASEGT. The CDR3 loop spans 14 amino acids. Trimming stripped 6 bases from V and 3 bases from J, with 15 bases between. The chain's CDR3 is CASRDTAQGYEQYF. CDR3 nucleotides: TGTGCCAGCAGGGATACGGCACAGGGCTACGAGCAGTACTTC.

The chain employs TRBV20-1 and TRBJ2-3; perhaps TRBD1 as D (5 bases). There are 19 residues in the CDR3. Germline lookup yields CDR1 DFQATT and CDR2 SNEGSKA (reference sequence). The V end was cut by 5 bases, the J end by 0 bases, with 27 bases between. This CDR3 reads CSAGAHSGHGGTSTDTQYF. The CDR3 DNA is TGCAGTGCTGGGGCCCATAGTGGGCATGGCGGCACTAGCACAGATACGCAGTATTTT.

This clonotype was observed a single time. This rearrangement joins TRBV6-2 or TRBV6-3 to TRBJ2-1; perhaps TRBD2 as D (7 bases). The CDR3 is made up of 14 amino acids. Germline-derived CDR1 and CDR2 are MNHEY and SVGEGT. V lost 7 bases to trimming and J lost 8 bases, with 18 bases between them. For the CDR3, the DNA is TGTGCCAGCATACTGGGGGGGCATGGTTATGAGCAGTTCTTC. Translation gives CASILGGHGYEQFF.

J is TRBJ2-5 and V is TRBV6-1, with D perhaps TRBD1 (6 bases). Germline V lookup: CDR1 MNHNS, CDR2 SASEGT. This CDR3 has 16 residues. With 6 bases removed from V and 1 base from J, the gap between germline ends came to 18 bases. CDR3 residues: CASSQSIGTSQETQYF. CDR3 DNA sequence: TGTGCCAGCAGCCAAAGCATCGGGACAAGCCAAGAGACCCAGTACTTC.

This clonotype appeared once. This sequence joins TRBV4-3 and TRBJ1-2; D is perhaps TRBD1 (5 bases). The CDR3 totals 18 residues. Germline lookup yields CDR1 LGHNA and CDR2 YSLEER. V lost 4 bases and J lost 6, with 27 bases in between. The CDR3 spells CASSPDILGSGQGDGYTF. In DNA form, the CDR3 reads TGCGCCAGCAGCCCGGACATCTTGGGATCCGGGCAGGGCGATGGCTACACCTTC.

The sample holds a few counts of this clonotype. This chain uses TRBV2 with TRBJ2-5; TRBD2 might be the D (5 bases). CDR3 length: 13 residues. V gave up 4 bases and J gave up 4 bases, with 10 bases separating them. The germline gives CDR1 SNHLY, CDR2 FYNNEI. The CDR3 loop reads CASSAPRGETQYF. The CDR3 DNA is TGTGCCAGCAGTGCTCCCCGGGGAGAGACCCAGTACTTC.

To note about this clonotype: One end of the junction does not line up with germline, which may come from a read error. This sequence joins TRBV7-9 and TRBJ1-5; D may be TRBD1 (5 bases). Germline CDR1 is SEHNR and CDR2 is FQNEAQ (reference sequence). The CDR3 length is 19 residues. The CDR3 protein is CASSLDRQLHGGLNRPQHF. CDR3 nucleotides: TGTGCCAGCAGCTTAGATCGCCAGCTCCACGGGGGGTTGAATCGGCCCCAGCATTTT.

This clonotype was seen only once. This chain joins TRBV28 and TRBJ2-1; 8 bases line up with TRBD1. V lost 7 bases and J lost 11; bases outside the gene matches: 19. The CDR3 contains 16 residues. Looked up from germline, CDR1 is MDHEN and CDR2 is SYDVKM. This CDR3 reads CASNQPGRTGWNKQFF. The CDR3 nucleotides are TGTGCCAGCAACCAACCCGGAAGGACAGGGTGGAATAAGCAGTTCTTC.

There are a few counts of this clonotype. The genes are TRBV28 and TRBJ2-5; 7 bases are a match to TRBD1. The CDR3 covers 13 residues. After removal of 5 bases from V and 6 bases from J, the junction contained 6 bases not matched to a gene. In germline, CDR1 is MDHEN, CDR2 SYDVKM. The CDR3 region has the DNA TGTGCCAGCAGTGGACAGGCTTTGAAGACCCAGTACTTC. It encodes CASSGQALKTQYF.

This clonotype was counted at least ten times. The J gene is TRBJ2-3, the V gene TRBV29-1; 10 bases are a match to TRBD2. The ends lost 6 bases at V and 3 bases at J; junction bases unmatched: 3. The CDR3 has 13 amino acids. CDR1 and CDR2 from the germline V gene are SQVTM and ANQGSEA. CDR3 protein: CSVSSGRTDTQYF. The CDR3 DNA reads TGCAGCGTCTCTAGCGGGAGAACAGATACGCAGTATTTT.